A selection of T cell receptor beta chains follows, all from one sample in a study of control samples from healthy donors and cancer patients. Produced via immunoSEQ multiplex PCR; TCRdb's table is partial and in-frame only. The profile shows 100,000 to 150,000 clones, 85% to 95% of them singletons. The specimen sequenced was PBMCs. The receptors were sampled from a man of 80 years or more with head and neck cancer. CDR3s include the opening cysteine and the closing phenylalanine or tryptophan. The D gene is left open where the match is weak. Not all rows give a size; the values are once, few, many and, for expanded clones, a class.

abundance: -
v_gene: TRBV2
j_gene: TRBJ2-2
d_gene: -
CDR3nt: TGTGCCAGCAGTGTCCGGGACTCGGCGGCCGGGGAGCTGTTTTTT
CDR3aa: CASSVRDSAAGELFF

abundance: -
v_gene: TRBV7-9
j_gene: TRBJ1-2
d_gene: -
CDR3nt: TGTGCCAGCAGCTCTACGACCTCATTCCTATATGGCTACACCTTC
CDR3aa: CASSSTTSFLYGYTF

abundance: -
v_gene: TRBV30
j_gene: TRBJ1-4
d_gene: -
CDR3nt: TGTGCCGCGCCCGGGACCAATAATGAAAAACTGTTTTTT
CDR3aa: CAAPGTNNEKLFF

abundance: -
v_gene: TRBV4-1
j_gene: TRBJ1-5
d_gene: -
CDR3nt: TGCGCCAGCAGCCAAGGCGGGTCGACAGCCTACAATCAGCCCCAGCATTTT
CDR3aa: CASSQGGSTAYNQPQHF

abundance: -
v_gene: TRBV4-1
j_gene: TRBJ2-1
d_gene: TRBD2
CDR3nt: TGCGCCAGCAGCCCTCCGGGCGGGGGGGGGTTCGATGAGCAGTTCTTC
CDR3aa: CASSPPGGGGFDEQFF

abundance: once
v_gene: TRBV5-1
j_gene: TRBJ2-1
d_gene: TRBD2
CDR3nt: TGCGCCAGCAGCTTGGGACTAGCGGTAAATGAGCAGTTCTTC
CDR3aa: CASSLGLAVNEQFF

abundance: few
v_gene: TRBV6-5
j_gene: TRBJ1-6
d_gene: -
CDR3nt: TGTGCCAGCAGCAGGGGCCAGGGGAGTTCACCCCTCCACTTT
CDR3aa: CASSRGQGSSPLHF

abundance: -
v_gene: TRBV6-5
j_gene: TRBJ2-1
d_gene: -
CDR3nt: TGTGCCAGCAGTTACTCCGGGACCCCTGGCCAATGGGAGCAGTTCTTC
CDR3aa: CASSYSGTPGQWEQFF

abundance: few
v_gene: TRBV2
j_gene: TRBJ2-1
d_gene: -
CDR3nt: TGTGCCAGCAAACTAAGCGGGCCCGCTCTCAATGAGCAGTTCTTC
CDR3aa: CASKLSGPALNEQFF

abundance: -
v_gene: TRBV30
j_gene: TRBJ1-2
d_gene: -
CDR3nt: TGTGCCTGGAGTGTAAAAGGCCTCCATGGCTACACCTTC
CDR3aa: CAWSVKGLHGYTF

abundance: -
v_gene: TRBV30
j_gene: TRBJ2-2
d_gene: -
CDR3nt: TGTGCCTGGAGTGTACGGACTCCTGACACCGGGGAGCTGTTTTTT
CDR3aa: CAWSVRTPDTGELFF

abundance: -
v_gene: TRBV2
j_gene: TRBJ2-7
d_gene: -
CDR3nt: TGTGCCAGCTCTTCCTTTTACGAGCAGTACTTC
CDR3aa: CASSSFYEQYF

abundance: few
v_gene: TRBV19
j_gene: TRBJ1-2
d_gene: -
CDR3nt: TGTGCCAGTAGTCCTCCCGGGGGTGGCTACACCTTC
CDR3aa: CASSPPGGGYTF

abundance: -
v_gene: TRBV5-1
j_gene: TRBJ1-1
d_gene: TRBD1
CDR3nt: TGCGCCAGCAGCCTCTCTACAGGGGTGACTGAAGCTTTCTTT
CDR3aa: CASSLSTGVTEAFF

abundance: -
v_gene: TRBV5-5
j_gene: TRBJ1-4
d_gene: TRBD1
CDR3nt: TGTGCCAGCAGCCATGATGCGACAGGGGATGAAAAACTGTTTTTT
CDR3aa: CASSHDATGDEKLFF

abundance: -
v_gene: TRBV5-1
j_gene: TRBJ1-4
d_gene: TRBD1
CDR3nt: TGCGCCAGCAGCTTGGGTGGACAGGGAGGTGAAAAACTGTTTTTT
CDR3aa: CASSLGGQGGEKLFF

abundance: -
v_gene: TRBV9
j_gene: TRBJ1-1
d_gene: -
CDR3nt: TGTGCCAGCAGCGTAGATCCAGGGCCGCGCACTGAAGCTTTCTTT
CDR3aa: CASSVDPGPRTEAFF

abundance: few
v_gene: TRBV6-6
j_gene: TRBJ1-1
d_gene: -
CDR3nt: TGTGCCAGCAGTTACGAAAGGGACACTGAAGCTTTCTTT
CDR3aa: CASSYERDTEAFF

abundance: once
v_gene: TRBV5-1
j_gene: TRBJ1-1
d_gene: -
CDR3nt: TGCGCCAGCACCTTCACAGTAAACACTGAAGCTTTCTTT
CDR3aa: CASTFTVNTEAFF

abundance: -
v_gene: TRBV10-1
j_gene: TRBJ2-5
d_gene: TRBD2
CDR3nt: TGCGCCAGCAGTGAGTCGAAGATAGCGGGCTACCAAGAGACCCAGTACTTC
CDR3aa: CASSESKIAGYQETQYF

abundance: -
v_gene: TRBV10-3
j_gene: TRBJ2-2
d_gene: TRBD2
CDR3nt: TGTGCCATCAGTCGAACGGGACTAGCGGGGGGAGGGAACACCGGGGAGCTGTTTTTT
CDR3aa: CAISRTGLAGGGNTGELFF

abundance: -
v_gene: TRBV7-2
j_gene: TRBJ2-7
d_gene: -
CDR3nt: TGTGCCAGCAGCCCCAGGGTACGGGAGAACGAGCAGTACTTC
CDR3aa: CASSPRVRENEQYF

abundance: once
v_gene: TRBV30
j_gene: TRBJ1-1
d_gene: -
CDR3nt: TGTGCCTGGAGTCGGCAGAAGAACACTGAAGCTTTCTTT
CDR3aa: CAWSRQKNTEAFF

abundance: -
v_gene: TRBV18
j_gene: TRBJ1-5
d_gene: -
CDR3nt: TGTGCCAGCTCACCCGGACGGGGCAATCAGCCCCAGCATTTT
CDR3aa: CASSPGRGNQPQHF

abundance: -
v_gene: TRBV25-1
j_gene: TRBJ1-2
d_gene: TRBD1
CDR3nt: TGTGCCAGCAGTGACCATGGGGATGGGACAGCATATGGCTACACCTTC
CDR3aa: CASSDHGDGTAYGYTF

abundance: -
v_gene: TRBV6-5
j_gene: TRBJ2-5
d_gene: -
CDR3nt: TGTGCCAGCAGCCTGGAAGGAGTGTCAGAGACCCAGTACTTC
CDR3aa: CASSLEGVSETQYF

abundance: -
v_gene: TRBV18
j_gene: TRBJ2-5
d_gene: -
CDR3nt: TGTGCCAGCTCACCCGAAAGGGAGACCCAGTACTTC
CDR3aa: CASSPERETQYF

abundance: -
v_gene: TRBV7-9
j_gene: TRBJ1-6
d_gene: TRBD1
CDR3nt: TGTGCCAGCAGCCCGGGACAGGGTAGTAGTTCACCCCTCCACTTT
CDR3aa: CASSPGQGSSSPLHF

abundance: -
v_gene: TRBV7-2
j_gene: TRBJ1-2
d_gene: TRBD1
CDR3nt: TGTGCCAGCAGCCGGGACAGGGGGCGCGGAATCTACACCTTC
CDR3aa: CASSRDRGRGIYTF

abundance: -
v_gene: TRBV27
j_gene: TRBJ1-3
d_gene: -
CDR3nt: TGTGCCAGCAGTTTCGGGGAAAGGAACACCATATATTTT
CDR3aa: CASSFGERNTIYF

abundance: once
v_gene: TRBV3-1/TRBV3-2
j_gene: TRBJ1-6
d_gene: -
CDR3nt: TGTGCCAGCAGCCAAGCCCGGATCGGGCTTAATTCACCCCTCCACTTT
CDR3aa: CASSQARIGLNSPLHF

abundance: -
v_gene: TRBV5-4
j_gene: TRBJ2-3
d_gene: TRBD2
CDR3nt: TGTGCCAGCAGGGCTAGCGGGGGAACCACAGATACGCAGTATTTT
CDR3aa: CASRASGGTTDTQYF

abundance: -
v_gene: TRBV7-2
j_gene: TRBJ2-3
d_gene: TRBD2
CDR3nt: TGTGCCAGCAGCCCCGGACTAGCGGCGAGCGCTGATACGCAGTATTTT
CDR3aa: CASSPGLAASADTQYF

abundance: -
v_gene: TRBV5-1
j_gene: TRBJ2-4
d_gene: TRBD1
CDR3nt: TGCGCCAGCAGCTTGGCAACGGCGGACAGGGCCAAAAACATTCAGTACTTC
CDR3aa: CASSLATADRAKNIQYF

abundance: -
v_gene: TRBV14
j_gene: TRBJ1-1
d_gene: -
CDR3nt: TGTGCCAGCAGCCAAGTAGAGAGGATTTGGAACACTGAAGCTTTCTTT
CDR3aa: CASSQVERIWNTEAFF

abundance: -
v_gene: TRBV28
j_gene: TRBJ2-3
d_gene: -
CDR3nt: TGTGCCAGCAGTTTATTAACAGATACGCAGTATTTT
CDR3aa: CASSLLTDTQYF

abundance: once
v_gene: TRBV5-6
j_gene: TRBJ2-4
d_gene: -
CDR3nt: TGTGCCAGCAGCGTACAGGCCAGCAACCTAGCCAAAAACATTCAGTACTTC
CDR3aa: CASSVQASNLAKNIQYF

abundance: -
v_gene: TRBV23-1
j_gene: TRBJ2-7
d_gene: -
CDR3nt: TGCGCCAGCAGTCAATCTATCATGTACTTC
CDR3aa: CASSQSIMYF

abundance: -
v_gene: TRBV23-1
j_gene: TRBJ1-1
d_gene: -
CDR3nt: TGCGCCAGCAGTCGGAGACAGATGGACACTGAAGCTTTCTTT
CDR3aa: CASSRRQMDTEAFF

abundance: -
v_gene: TRBV2
j_gene: TRBJ2-3
d_gene: TRBD2
CDR3nt: TGTGCCAGCAGAACTCGAGGCGGGGGGCACTTCACAGATACGCAGTATTTT
CDR3aa: CASRTRGGGHFTDTQYF

abundance: -
v_gene: TRBV5-6
j_gene: TRBJ1-2
d_gene: -
CDR3nt: TGTGCCAGCAGCTCCATCGCTAACTATGGCTACACCTTC
CDR3aa: CASSSIANYGYTF

abundance: -
v_gene: TRBV2
j_gene: TRBJ1-3
d_gene: TRBD1
CDR3nt: TGTGCCAGCACCCGGGAGGGCAGGGGGACAGGAAACACCATATATTTT
CDR3aa: CASTREGRGTGNTIYF

abundance: -
v_gene: TRBV7-9
j_gene: TRBJ1-4
d_gene: -
CDR3nt: TGTGCCAGCAGCCTAAATACGCTTGGTGAAAAACTGTTTTTT
CDR3aa: CASSLNTLGEKLFF

abundance: -
v_gene: TRBV25-1
j_gene: TRBJ1-1
d_gene: TRBD1
CDR3nt: TGTGCCAGCAGTTCACGACAGGGCGCCTGGGGGACTGAAGCTTTCTTT
CDR3aa: CASSSRQGAWGTEAFF

abundance: -
v_gene: TRBV12-2
j_gene: TRBJ1-2
d_gene: -
CDR3nt: TGTGCAAGTCGCTGGCGGGTCGGCCTTGGCTACACCTTC
CDR3aa: CASRWRVGLGYTF

abundance: -
v_gene: TRBV6-5
j_gene: TRBJ2-7
d_gene: TRBD1
CDR3nt: TGTGCCGGAGATTACAGGGGGCTCTCCTACGAGCAGTACTTC
CDR3aa: CAGDYRGLSYEQYF